The source of this TCR beta chain is a study of T cell changes during pregnancy in multiple sclerosis. CDR1 is MGHDK, CDR2 SYGVNS, per germline. The CDR3 sequence is 14 residues long. V trimming: 1 base; J trimming: 9 bases; junction bases outside the gene matches: 6. Sequenced by immunoSEQ multiplex PCR; TCRdb stores in-frame clones only, minus some. The sample has tens of thousands of clones, almost 95% seen once; the top ten hold approximately 2.2%. The specimen was peripheral blood, collected before pregnancy. The TCR originated in a female donor with multiple sclerosis, enrolled in a pregnancy study. The chain links TRBV25-1 to TRBJ2-1, with 7 positions matching TRBD2. This CDR3 is CASSEWGGVGEQFF. DNA for the CDR3: TGTGCCAGCAGTGAATGGGGGGGAGTGGGTGAGCAGTTCTTC.